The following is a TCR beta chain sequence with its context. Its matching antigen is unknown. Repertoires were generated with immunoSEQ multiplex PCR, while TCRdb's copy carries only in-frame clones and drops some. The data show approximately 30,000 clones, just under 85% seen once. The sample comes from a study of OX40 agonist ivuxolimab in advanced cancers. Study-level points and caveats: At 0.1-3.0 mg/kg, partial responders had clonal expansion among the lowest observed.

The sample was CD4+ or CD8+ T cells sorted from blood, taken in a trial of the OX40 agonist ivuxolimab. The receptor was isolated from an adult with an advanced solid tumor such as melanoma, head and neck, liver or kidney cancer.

CDR3 DNA: TGTGCCAGCAGTTACTTTCTAGCGGGGGGTGAGACCCAGTACTTC. Protein sequence: CASSYFLAGGETQYF. V gene TRBV6-5 combines with J gene TRBJ2-5; TRBD2 aligns across 11 bases. The length of the CDR3 is 15 residues. Trimming took 1 base from V and 5 from J; bases not matched to a gene: 3. CDR1 is MNHEY and CDR2 is SVGAGI in the germline V gene.